This TCR beta chain stems from a study of radiotherapy plus CTLA-4 blockade in lung cancer. On this clone itself: Its antigen is currently unknown.

V lost 1 base to trimming and J lost 5 bases, with 8 bases between them. The CDR3 is 13 residues long. Germline V gene sequence: CDR1 SEHNR, CDR2 FQNEAQ (reference sequence). Those with chemo-refractory metastatic non-small-cell lung cancer were treated with focal radiation combined with CTLA-4 blockade using ipilimumab. The assay was immunoSEQ multiplex PCR, and TCRdb's table has in-frame clones only and misses some. Of about 70,000 clones listed, approximately 76% are singletons. General study points: Tumor-origin TCR clones grew in blood after radiotherapy plus ipilimumab.

This receptor was identified in a human donor with non-small cell lung cancer whose response to radiotherapy plus ipilimumab could not be evaluated. Some clones in this sample may be carry-over from other donors' samples. J is TRBJ2-5 and V is TRBV7-9, with unresolved D. The sequenced sample was peripheral blood, obtained from a patient treated with radiotherapy plus ipilimumab. The CDR3 protein is CASSLGSGETQYF. For the CDR3, the DNA is TGTGCCAGCAGCTTAGGGAGTGGTGAGACCCAGTACTTC.